This entry lists 27 T cell receptor beta chains sequenced from one sample in a study of PD-1 blockade in classical Hodgkin lymphoma. After autologous stem cell transplantation all patients relapsed, and prior brentuximab vedotin exposure differed between cohorts. Data came from immunoSEQ multiplex PCR; TCRdb stores just in-frame clones and leaves some out. The sample contains fewer than 30,000 clones, approximately 87% of which appear only once. The sample here was peripheral blood mononuclear cells (PBMCs), taken before the second cycle of nivolumab. The receptor source for this set is a human donor with classical Hodgkin lymphoma.

The gene calls are TRBV6-5 and TRBJ2-3, with 8 bases fitting TRBD1. V was pared by 7 bases and J by 6 bases, with 6 bases of the junction left unmatched. This CDR3 has 13 amino acids. Germline V lookup: CDR1 MNHEY, CDR2 SVGAGI. The chain's CDR3 is CASTPTGADTQYF. CDR3 nucleotide sequence: TGTGCCAGCACCCCGACAGGGGCGGATACGCAGTATTTT.

The gene calls are TRBV18 and TRBJ2-1; TRBD2 matches 8 bases. This CDR3 has 16 residues. CDR1 is KGHSH, CDR2 LQKENI, per germline. Trimming removed 5 bases from V and 0 bases from J; junction bases left unmatched: 6. CDR3 loop: CASSNLAGSSYNEQFF. In DNA, the CDR3 is TGTGCCAGCTCAAACTTAGCGGGGAGCTCCTACAATGAGCAGTTCTTC.

The rearrangement links TRBV6-6 to TRBJ2-7; D gene ambiguous. Germline loops: CDR1 MNHNY, CDR2 SVGAGI (reference sequence). V lost 0 bases, J lost 9 bases, and 12 bases lay in between. This CDR3 comprises 13 residues. This chain's CDR3 is CASSYSPVLGQYV. Here the CDR3 DNA reads TGTGCCAGCAGTTACTCCCCCGTTTTGGGGCAGTACGTC.

This clone occurred a few times. The chain uses TRBV6-5 and TRBJ2-1; D unclear. Looked up from germline, CDR1 is MNHEY and CDR2 is SVGAGI. Trimming removed 4 bases from V and 2 bases from J, with 3 bases in between. The CDR3 extends over 12 amino acids. CDR3 nucleotides: TGTGCCAGCAGTTCAACCTACAATGAGCAGTTCTTC. This gives the protein CASSSTYNEQFF.

In this sample, this clone turned up once. The CDR3 region is CASSVTGPAEAFF. DNA of the CDR3: TGTGCCAGCAGTGTCACAGGGCCAGCTGAAGCTTTCTTT. V gene TRBV25-1 combines with J gene TRBJ1-1; perhaps TRBD1 as D (6 bases). This CDR3 region has 13 residues. Trimming shortened V by 4 bases and J by 6 bases, and 12 bases separated the two germline ends. In germline, CDR1 is MGHDK, CDR2 SYGVNS.

Here the CDR3 reads CASSKGQEGDYGYTF. The CDR3 DNA is TGCGCCAGCAGCAAGGGACAGGAAGGTGACTATGGCTACACCTTC. J is TRBJ1-2 and V is TRBV4-3; TRBD1 matches 8 bases. The germline gives CDR1 LGHNA, CDR2 YSLEER. CDR3 length: 15 residues. V lost 5 bases, J lost 3 bases, and 8 bases stayed unmatched.

This chain joins TRBV9 and TRBJ2-1; TRBD1 might be the D (7 bases). Trimming left V 4 bases short and J 0 bases short, with 14 bases between. The CDR3 sequence is 16 residues long. The germline CDR1 and CDR2 sequences are SGDLS and YYNGEE. CDR3 sequence: CASSRGRGSSYNEQFF. CDR3 nucleotides: TGTGCCAGCAGCAGGGGGCGGGGAAGCTCCTACAATGAGCAGTTCTTC.

The genes are TRBV10-1 and TRBJ2-3; TRBD1 agrees at 9 bases. Germline CDR1 and CDR2: WNHNN and SYGVQD (reference sequence). Losses at the gene ends were 2 bases for V and 5 bases for J; bases not matched to a gene: 5. This CDR3 is built from 15 residues. The CDR3 spells CASSEPGQGKDTQYF. DNA for the CDR3: TGCGCCAGCAGTGAGCCCGGACAGGGGAAAGATACGCAGTATTTT.

The chain carries TRBV18 and TRBJ2-3; 7 nucleotides agree with TRBD1. CDR1 and CDR2 from the germline V gene are KGHSH and LQKENI. V shed 0 bases, J shed 4 bases, and the junction held 4 bases outside the gene matches. The CDR3 sequence is 15 residues long. The CDR3 protein is CASSPPTGIADTQYF. For the CDR3, the DNA is TGTGCCAGCTCACCACCGACAGGGATAGCAGATACGCAGTATTTT.

The gene calls are TRBV19 and TRBJ1-3; tentative D call: TRBD1 (6 bases). With 6 bases removed from V and 0 bases from J, the gap between germline ends came to 9 bases. Germline CDR1 and CDR2: LNHDA and SQIVND (reference sequence). This CDR3 contains 14 residues. The CDR3 region has the DNA TGTGCCAGTAGAACACAGGGCTCTGGAAACACCATATATTTT. As protein: CASRTQGSGNTIYF.

CDR3 amino acids: CASSLAGRAADTQYF. The CDR3 DNA reads TGTGCCAGCAGCTTGGCTGGGCGGGCGGCAGATACGCAGTATTTT. The chain carries TRBV5-8 and TRBJ2-3, with D maybe TRBD2 (5 bases). CDR3 length: 15 residues. Per the germline V gene, CDR1 is SGHTS and CDR2 is YDEGEE. The ends were cut back, 0 bases at V and 4 bases at J, with 12 bases in the middle.

The chain recombines TRBV7-2 with TRBJ2-7; D may match TRBD1 or TRBD2 (6 bases each). Looked up from germline, CDR1 is SGHTA and CDR2 is FQGNSA. Between the trimmed V and J ends, which lost 2 bases and 5 bases, there was a span of 19 bases. This CDR3 has 16 residues. DNA for the CDR3: TGTGCCAGCAGCTTAAGCGGAGGGGGATCTAGGAACGAGCAGTACTTC. Translating gives CASSLSGGGSRNEQYF.

This clone was counted a few times. The chain employs TRBV28 and TRBJ1-1; tentative D call: TRBD1 (6 bases). CDR3 length: 18 residues. Deletions cut 5 bases from V and 1 base from J, with 23 bases between. CDR1 and CDR2 from the germline V gene are MDHEN and SYDVKM. The DNA for the CDR3 is TGTGCCAGCAGTCCCGGGGGGGGCGGTTTTTCACGGAACACTGAAGCTTTCTTT. The encoded protein is CASSPGGGGFSRNTEAFF.

The chain has TRBV19 and TRBJ2-1; D not resolved. The CDR3 loop spans 14 amino acids. The V end lost 6 bases, the J end lost 6 bases, and 15 bases lay between the germline ends. CDR1 LNHDA and CDR2 SQIVND come from the germline V gene (reference sequence). The CDR3: CASRPWRTFNEQFF. The CDR3 coding sequence is TGTGCCAGTAGGCCCTGGAGAACCTTCAATGAGCAGTTCTTC.

This clone was found a few times. This chain links TRBV28 with TRBJ1-2, with D hard to call. The CDR3 runs 14 residues. Trimming pared 4 bases from V and 4 bases from J, leaving 13 bases between. Germline values: CDR1 MDHEN, CDR2 SYDVKM. DNA for the CDR3: TGTGCCAGCAGTTCCGCCCGTAGGCGCTATGGCTACACCTTC. Protein: CASSSARRRYGYTF.

The chain couples TRBV7-8 to TRBJ2-5; 14 bases align to TRBD2. CDR3 size: 16 residues. Germline loops: CDR1 SGHVS, CDR2 FQNEAQ. J lost 4 bases, V lost 5 bases, and 6 bases had no gene match. This chain's CDR3 is CASSPWGTSGRETQYF. The CDR3 nucleotides are TGTGCCAGCAGCCCATGGGGGACTAGCGGGAGAGAGACCCAGTACTTC. Looking up the rest from reference TRBV7-8 and TRBJ2-5 gives the full variable domain: GAGVSQSPRYKVAKRGQDVALRCDPISGHVSLFWYQQALGQGPEFLTYFQNEAQLDKSGLPSDRFFAERPEGSVSTLKIQRTQQEDSAVYLCASSPWGTSGRETQYFGPGTRLLVL.

This chain joins TRBV7-9 and TRBJ2-5; 8 bases are a match to TRBD2. This CDR3 comprises 14 residues. The germline V gene encodes CDR1 SEHNR and CDR2 FQNEAQ (reference sequence). Unmatched junction bases numbered 7, after V lost 5 bases and J lost 5 bases. DNA for the CDR3: TGTGCCAGCAGCCCGGGGGGGCTAGTGGAGACCCAGTACTTC. It yields the protein CASSPGGLVETQYF.

The chain recombines TRBV6-6 with TRBJ1-2, with D possibly TRBD1 on 6 matching bases. Per germline, CDR1 MNHNY and CDR2 SVGAGI (reference sequence). The CDR3 consists of 13 residues. Trimming stripped 4 bases from V and 6 bases from J, with 12 bases between. CDR3 residues: CASSSTRTDGYTF. Written as DNA, the CDR3 is TGTGCCAGCAGTTCCACCAGGACAGATGGCTACACCTTC.

The chain couples TRBV30 to TRBJ2-3; unclear D gene. CDR1 is GTSNPN and CDR2 is SVGIG in the germline V gene (reference sequence). The CDR3 loop spans 15 amino acids. The ends were cut back, 0 bases at V and 0 bases at J, with 10 bases in the middle. CDR3 amino acids: CAWSVDRRSTDTQYF. CDR3 in DNA: TGTGCCTGGAGTGTAGACCGGCGGAGCACAGATACGCAGTATTTT. The full variable domain, rest sourced from reference TRBV30 and TRBJ2-3, is SQTIHQWPATLVQPVGSPLSLECTVEGTSNPNLYWYRQAAGRGLQLLFYSVGIGQISSEVPQNLSASRPQDRQFILSSKKLLLSDSGFYLCAWSVDRRSTDTQYFGPGTRLTVL.

The J gene is TRBJ1-2, the V gene TRBV4-2; tentatively, D is TRBD1 (6 bases). Germline lookup yields CDR1 LGHNA and CDR2 YNFKEQ. CDR3 length equals 13 residues. Trimming took 4 bases from V and 3 from J, leaving 9 bases between them. The CDR3 nucleotides read TGTGCCAGCAGCCGGAACAGGGACTATGGCTACACCTTC. This codes for CASSRNRDYGYTF.

J is TRBJ2-4 and V is TRBV6-6; D is perhaps TRBD1 (6 bases). V was trimmed by 6 bases and J by 5 bases, leaving 11 bases between them. The CDR3 is made up of 13 amino acids. Germline V gene lookup returns CDR1 MNHNY and CDR2 SVGAGI (reference sequence). This chain's CDR3 is CASSGQTENIQYF. The CDR3 DNA sequence: TGTGCCAGCAGCGGACAGACGGAAAACATTCAGTACTTC.

The rearrangement links TRBV19 to TRBJ2-1; 9 bases are shared with TRBD2. V was clipped by 6 bases and J by 2 bases; unmatched bases: 2. Germline values: CDR1 LNHDA, CDR2 SQIVND (reference sequence). The CDR3 length is 14 residues. The CDR3 spells CASRAGGPYNEQFF. For the CDR3, the DNA is TGTGCCAGTAGAGCGGGGGGCCCCTACAATGAGCAGTTCTTC.

J is TRBJ2-1 and V is TRBV6-5; D is possibly TRBD1 or TRBD2 (7 bases each). The CDR3 is made up of 14 amino acids. The germline CDR1 and CDR2 sequences are MNHEY and SVGAGI. V was shortened by 4 bases and J by 16 bases, with 23 bases between the two germline ends. The chain's CDR3 is CASSSGGGSGTGFF. CDR3 sequence (DNA): TGTGCCAGCAGTTCAGGGGGAGGGAGCGGAACCGGTTTCTTC.

The CDR3 nucleotides read TGTGCCAGCAGCTTGGCCCCCGCATCCTGGGTCTATGGCTACACCTTC. This gives the protein CASSLAPASWVYGYTF. V is TRBV5-6 and J is TRBJ1-2, with no clear D. The germline gives CDR1 SGHDT, CDR2 YYEEEE. The CDR3 is 16 amino acids. Trimming shortened V by 0 bases and J by 4 bases, and 16 bases separated the two germline ends.

This chain joins TRBV29-1 and TRBJ2-7; D not certain. The germline V gene encodes CDR1 SQVTM and CDR2 ANQGSEA. The CDR3 totals 15 residues. V was shortened by 3 bases and J by 1 base, with 16 bases between the two germline ends. The CDR3 DNA follows: TGCAGCGTTGAGTTTGGTGGCTTAGGTTCCTACGAGCAGTACTTC. It encodes CSVEFGGLGSYEQYF.

The gene calls are TRBV11-3 and TRBJ2-1, with D tentatively TRBD2 (6 bases). Trimming shortened V by 2 bases and J by 7 bases, and 18 bases separated the two germline ends. The CDR3 sequence is 16 residues long. From germline, CDR1 is SGHNT and CDR2 YENEEA. The CDR3 DNA sequence: TGTGCCAGCAGCTTATTTGCGGGGCCCGTCCCTAATGAGCAGTTCTTC. Translating gives CASSLFAGPVPNEQFF.

V is TRBV6-6 and J is TRBJ2-3; the match to TRBD2 covers 7 bases. The germline V gene encodes CDR1 MNHNY and CDR2 SVGAGI (reference sequence). V was pared by 6 bases and J by 3 bases, with 9 bases of the junction left unmatched. The CDR3 consists of 15 residues. CDR3 sequence: CASREISGYTDTQYF. CDR3 nucleotides: TGTGCCAGCAGGGAAATTAGCGGGTATACAGATACGCAGTATTTT.